This T cell receptor beta chain was sequenced during a study of blood T cell repertoires in COVID-19. Study-level background: Some COVID-19 samples were acute and others convalescent; all came from the United States, Italy and Spain. Nucleic acid was either cDNA or gDNA, and it came from T cells, B-cell-depleted T cells, or PBMCs.

As processed by the authors: Estimation of nucleated cell counts relied on the amplification of reference gene primers. This table comes from immunoSEQ multiplex PCR, and its TCRdb copy is limited to in-frame clones, with some not included. V, J and clone size derive from that table, while D and trimming were established from the DNA sequence. Of tens of thousands of clones detected, approximately 80% appear once; the ten largest clones hold 16%. Trimming took off 6 bases at V and 2 bases at J, with 11 bases between the two ends. The CDR3 is made up of 13 amino acids. The clonotype was recovered from a human donor in a cohort sampled during active COVID-19. The V call is TRBV12-3 or TRBV12-4, the J call TRBJ2-7; tentatively, D is TRBD1 (6 bases). The sequencing input was peripheral blood. CDR3 amino acids: CASSQGTAYEQYF. CDR3 in DNA: TGTGCCAGCAGCCAGGGGACCGCCTACGAGCAGTACTTC.